This is a list of T cell receptor beta chains from one sample in a study of T cell responses to AZD1222 COVID-19 vaccine. Generated by immunoSEQ multiplex PCR, the TCRdb table keeps only in-frame clones and is missing some. The data contain about 97,000 clones, roughly 90% of them singletons. Sequencing was performed on peripheral blood, taken on day 0 of AZD1222 vaccination. These receptors were taken from an adult in good health. The CDR3 runs from the conserved cysteine through the conserved F or W. A D gene is named only where the DNA matches it firmly. Only part of the rows carry a size: once, few, many, or a class if the clone is expanded.

TRBD2	TRBV18	once	TRBJ2-1	TGTGCCAGCTCACCCCCGGGACTAGCGGGAGCTTACAATGAGCAGTTCTTC	CASSPPGLAGAYNEQFF
NA	TRBV9	NA	TRBJ2-7	TGTGCCAGCAGCGTAGTTAACACGGGAGAGCAGTACTTC	CASSVVNTGEQYF
NA	TRBV3-1/TRBV3-2	NA	TRBJ1-2	TGTGCCAGCAGCCTGACCGCAGGGACCTATGGCTACACCTTC	CASSLTAGTYGYTF
NA	TRBV6-1	NA	TRBJ1-1	TGTGCCAGCAGTGAAGCGCCGGGGGGCACTGAAGCTTTCTTT	CASSEAPGGTEAFF
NA	TRBV20-1	once	TRBJ2-7	TGCAGTGCTAGTGGTGAGCGGAACTGGGACGAGCAGTACTTC	CSASGERNWDEQYF
TRBD1	TRBV4-3	NA	TRBJ1-2	TGCGCCAGCAGCCCCCAGGGGGCCACGAACTATGGCTACACCTTC	CASSPQGATNYGYTF
NA	TRBV3-1/TRBV3-2	NA	TRBJ1-3	TGTGCCAGCAGCCAAAGTTACTCTGGAAACACCATATATTTT	CASSQSYSGNTIYF
NA	TRBV2	few	TRBJ1-6	TGTGCCAGCAGTGTCCTTAGGGACGGAGATTCACCCCTCCACTTT	CASSVLRDGDSPLHF
NA	TRBV6-5	NA	TRBJ2-7	TGTGCCAGCAGTTACAGTCAGGCCACCTACGAGCAGTACTTC	CASSYSQATYEQYF
NA	TRBV6-2/TRBV6-3	NA	TRBJ1-1	TGTGCCAGCAGTCAACCATGGGGGCGGGCGAACACTGAAGCTTTCTTT	CASSQPWGRANTEAFF
TRBD2	TRBV6-2/TRBV6-3	NA	TRBJ2-1	TGTGCCAGCAGTTACTCGGCTAGCGGGAGGGGTGTCAATGAGCAGTTCTTC	CASSYSASGRGVNEQFF
NA	TRBV11-2	NA	TRBJ2-1	TGTGCCAGCAGCTTAGATCTACAAGCGGAGCAGTTCTTC	CASSLDLQAEQFF
NA	TRBV27	NA	TRBJ1-5	TGTGCCAGCAGTTTACAGGGACCTGGTCAGCCCCAGCATTTT	CASSLQGPGQPQHF
NA	TRBV19	NA	TRBJ1-6	TGTGCCAGTAGTATGAGACTCACCAATTCACCCCTCCACTTT	CASSMRLTNSPLHF
NA	TRBV9	NA	TRBJ1-6	TGTGCCAGCAGCCCGACAGACATATGGAATTCACCCCTCCACTTT	CASSPTDIWNSPLHF
NA	TRBV10-1	once	TRBJ1-1	TGCGCCAGCAGTGAGTCGAGACCCCTCAGGACTGAAGCTTTCTTT	CASSESRPLRTEAFF
NA	TRBV7-8	NA	TRBJ1-5	TGTGCCAGCAGCTTCGACAGGAACAATCAGCCCCAGCATTTT	CASSFDRNNQPQHF
TRBD1	TRBV2	NA	TRBJ1-3	TGTGCCAGCAGTGTAGAGGGGGCCCGCTCTGGAAACACCATATATTTT	CASSVEGARSGNTIYF
NA	TRBV4-2	NA	TRBJ1-1	TGTGCCAGCAGCCAAGATTTGGCCAGGAGGAACACTGAAGCTTTCTTT	CASSQDLARRNTEAFF
NA	TRBV4-1	NA	TRBJ1-1	TGCGCCAGCAGCCAAGTTGGGGGTATATGGAACACTGAAGCTTTCTTT	CASSQVGGIWNTEAFF
TRBD1	TRBV19	NA	TRBJ1-5	TGTGCCAGTAGTATCGACACCGGGACAGCATATAGCAATCAGCCCCAGCATTTT	CASSIDTGTAYSNQPQHF
TRBD2	TRBV29-1	NA	TRBJ2-3	TGCAGCGTTGAAGGCACCGTTGGGGGAGGGACAGATACGCAGTATTTT	CSVEGTVGGGTDTQYF
NA	TRBV27	NA	TRBJ1-6	TGTGCCAGCAGTAGAAACACGAATTCACCCCTCCACTTT	CASSRNTNSPLHF
TRBD1	TRBV5-1	NA	TRBJ2-3	TGCGCCAGCACTTGGGACAGCGGCACAGATACGCAGTATTTT	CASTWDSGTDTQYF
TRBD2	TRBV6-5	NA	TRBJ2-1	TGTGCCAGCAGTTCAGCGGGAGGGATCGACAATGAGCAGTTCTTC	CASSSAGGIDNEQFF
TRBD1	TRBV10-3	NA	TRBJ1-6	TGTGCCATCAGTGGGGGACCTACGACAGGGGGCTATTCACCCCTCCACTTT	CAISGGPTTGGYSPLHF
NA	TRBV24-1	once	TRBJ1-2	TGTGCCACCAGTGATCACAGGGAGGGTGGCTACACCTTC	CATSDHREGGYTF
NA	TRBV5-6	NA	TRBJ1-5	TGTGCCAGCAGCTTGGCCGGGACATCCTATAGCAATCAGCCCCAGCATTTT	CASSLAGTSYSNQPQHF
TRBD2	TRBV7-3	NA	TRBJ2-7	TGTGCCAGCAGCTTAAATACGGGGGGCGAGCAGTACTTC	CASSLNTGGEQYF
TRBD1	TRBV15	NA	TRBJ1-1	TGTGCCACCAGCAGGGGACAGGGGTTGAACACTGAAGCTTTCTTT	CATSRGQGLNTEAFF
NA	TRBV16	NA	TRBJ1-1	TGTGCCAGCAGCCAGCGTCCGAACACTGAAGCTTTCTTT	CASSQRPNTEAFF
NA	TRBV19	NA	TRBJ2-3	TGTGCCAGCTGGCCGGGGGATACGCAGTATTTT	CASWPGDTQYF
NA	TRBV7-8	NA	TRBJ1-5	TGTGCCAGCAGCTCAGACAGGTACAATCAGCCCCAGCATTTT	CASSSDRYNQPQHF
NA	TRBV9	NA	TRBJ2-4	TGTGCCAGCACCCTATTTCCGGGGGGCTTCCGAGTCTACATTCAGTACTTC	CASTLFPGGFRVYIQYF
NA	TRBV19	NA	TRBJ1-5	TGTGCCAGTAGTATAGTGCTTAATCAGCCCCAGCATTTT	CASSIVLNQPQHF
NA	TRBV15	NA	TRBJ1-1	TGTGCCACCAGCAGAGGGTCCTTTTTAGAAGCTTTCTTT	CATSRGSFLEAFF
NA	TRBV24-1	NA	TRBJ2-6	TGTGCCACCAGTGATCTAGGGGATGGGGCCAACGTCCTGACTTTC	CATSDLGDGANVLTF
TRBD1	TRBV11-2	NA	TRBJ2-7	TGTGCCAGCAGCTTCGTCAGGGGGCAGGACCACGAGCAGTACTTC	CASSFVRGQDHEQYF
NA	TRBV15	NA	TRBJ1-1	TGTGCCACCAGCCCCCTCGGTAGGGGGGGCTTGCGAACTGAAGCTTTCTTT	CATSPLGRGGLRTEAFF
NA	TRBV29-1	NA	TRBJ1-1	TGCAGCGGCCAAACCCCGGCCTATGAAGCTTTCTTT	CSGQTPAYEAFF
NA	TRBV3-1/TRBV3-2	NA	TRBJ2-7	TGTGCCAGCAGCCAATGCGCAGGGGTCCCTTCCTACGAGCAGTACTTC	CASSQCAGVPSYEQYF
TRBD1	TRBV18	NA	TRBJ1-2	TGTGCCAGCTCACCCGGGACAGGCGATAACTATGGCTACACCTTC	CASSPGTGDNYGYTF
NA	TRBV5-4	NA	TRBJ1-1	TGTGCCAGCAGTCCCGTGGGGGGGGAATGGGGCACTGAAGCTTTCTTT	CASSPVGGEWGTEAFF
NA	TRBV7-2	few	TRBJ2-2	TGTGCCAGCAGCTTACAATTGATCAGTTCCGGGGAGCTGTTTTTT	CASSLQLISSGELFF
TRBD2	TRBV5-1	NA	TRBJ2-7	TGCGCCAGCAAGAGCGGGGAACCTTACGAGCAGTACTTC	CASKSGEPYEQYF
NA	TRBV12-3/TRBV12-4	NA	TRBJ1-4	TGTGCCAGCAGCTGGGTCAATGAAAAACTGTTTTTT	CASSWVNEKLFF
TRBD1	TRBV28	NA	TRBJ1-2	TGTGCCAGCAGTTTATGGATCGGGACAGGGAATGGCTACACCTTC	CASSLWIGTGNGYTF
NA	TRBV7-2	NA	TRBJ1-5	TGTGCCAGCAGCTTCCTAACGAATCAGCCCCAGCATTTT	CASSFLTNQPQHF